This record looks at one T cell receptor (beta chain) sequence and its context. The antigen it recognizes is unknown. Nothing much larger sits one base from this clone, and base qualities are not available. The record originates from a study of shared clonotypes between healthy human individuals (dated by TCRdb to the early 2020s). In terms of the full investigation: The cohort comprised a couple of women and a few men aged 18 to 49 years. For each donor, CD4 naive and CD4 memory were each given three plates, CD8 naive was given two plates, and CD8 memory was given one plate. The study deeply sequenced blood TCR repertoires of about 5 healthy adults to estimate repertoire size and the extent of clonotype sharing between individuals. To increase sequencing depth and limit assay-specific biases, different laboratories used diverse techniques to prepare libraries and sequence TCR repertoires. Between about 0.85 and 9.5 billion PBMCs per donor were obtained by leukapheresis. Paper-wide results and their limitations: Because the study included only a small number of donors, the genetic and exposure-history diversity represented was limited. Sampling was restricted to blood, and TCR repertoires in tissues likely differ from the TCR repertoires found in blood. Across a few donors, roughly 5.1% of naive CD4, 3.5% of naive CD8, about 2% of memory CD4, and about 0.44% of memory CD8 clonotypes were shared. Compared with non-shared clonotypes, the clonotypes found in all four sorted-subset donors had higher generation probabilities. Even with the large sequencing depth, rarefaction of the sorted-subset datasets indicated that sequencing was incomplete. Pairwise subsampling indicated that sequencing depth was expected to affect the degree of clonotype sharing among donors. Naive subsets generally had larger estimated clonotype richness than memory subsets did.

Using the deep immunoSEQ assay, multiplex PCR amplified TCR CDR3 regions from genomic DNA. Extracted genomic DNA from each cell subset was spread evenly across all wells of several immunoSEQ 96-well plates, with each plate serving as a replicate. For sorted subsets, around 0.2 ug of genomic DNA, equivalent to roughly 33,000 T cell genomes, went into each replicate PCR. Purified libraries were quantified with a Qubit 3.0 fluorometer, sized on a Bioanalyzer 2100, and re-quantified with the KAPA Library Quantification kit. Each immunoSEQ 96-well plate was sequenced on its own single-read 150-cycle Illumina NextSeq 550 flow cell. Concerning the study's data processing: Because the immunoSEQ output held only junctional sequences and lacked quality scores, the filtering could not match the filtering applied to full-length reads. To assign V/J genes and CDR3, sequences were annotated against IMGT germline references using PyIR, a Python wrapper for IgBLAST v1.9. Reads were removed for weak V/J assignments (E-value above 1e-6), missing CDR3, stop codons, out-of-frame junctions, or ambiguous translated residues. A V3J clonotype was defined by an identical inferred V gene, J gene, and CDR3 amino acid sequence. To compute the percentage overlap between repertoires, the number of shared unique clonotypes was divided by the size of the smaller repertoire. Three approaches were used to assess repertoire richness: RTK rarefaction, the Chao1 estimator, and Recon v2.1 estimates of unobserved clonotypes. Generation probabilities for all TCRbeta clonotypes obtained by the gDNA method from a few donors were computed using OLGA. Held by TCRdb, this immuneACCESS table contains in-frame sequences only and omits some clones. Under half of the omission traces to an unresolved V gene where checked; the cause of the rest is unknown. For V, J and clone size, that table is used; D and trimming come from the DNA. This sample comprises approximately 600,000 clones, about 95% of them detected only once. The ten biggest clones cover approximately 0.11% of the sample.

For the CD8 naive samples, CD45RO-negative cells were positively selected for CCR7, yielding a CD45RA+CCR7+ population from which TemRA cells were excluded. Donors were healthy HIV-negative adults with no recently reported acute infections or vaccinations. Every donor was a Caucasian adult residing in Nashville, Tennessee, USA. Blood was obtained by leukapheresis, after which PBMCs were separated by Ficoll-Histopaque density gradient centrifugation and cryopreserved in liquid nitrogen vapor phase. Analytical flow cytometry was used to check the purity and quantity of each magnetically sorted T cell population. Genomic DNA was isolated from every sorted fraction and measured by UV absorbance on a Nanodrop 2000c. V loses 2 bases at its end and J loses 3 bases; junction bases beyond the gene matches: 6. Per the germline V gene (reference sequence), MNHEY is the CDR1 and SMNVEV is the CDR2. The cysteine opens and the phenylalanine closes a CDR3 of 15 amino acids. The kept DNA is CDR3 alone, 45 bases in frame from the first base.

The sequence derives from a woman in her twenties or thirties in good health. Sequencing used naive CD8+ T cells sorted from blood. This specimen's cell subset or site label, interpreted: CD45RA+CCR7+. The chain joins TRBV27 to TRBJ2-7; TRBD1 aligns with 8 central bases. The CDR3 sequence is CASSLGAGGGYEQYF. The DNA sequence follows: TGTGCCAGCAGTTTAGGGGCAGGGGGCGGCTACGAGCAGTACTTC.